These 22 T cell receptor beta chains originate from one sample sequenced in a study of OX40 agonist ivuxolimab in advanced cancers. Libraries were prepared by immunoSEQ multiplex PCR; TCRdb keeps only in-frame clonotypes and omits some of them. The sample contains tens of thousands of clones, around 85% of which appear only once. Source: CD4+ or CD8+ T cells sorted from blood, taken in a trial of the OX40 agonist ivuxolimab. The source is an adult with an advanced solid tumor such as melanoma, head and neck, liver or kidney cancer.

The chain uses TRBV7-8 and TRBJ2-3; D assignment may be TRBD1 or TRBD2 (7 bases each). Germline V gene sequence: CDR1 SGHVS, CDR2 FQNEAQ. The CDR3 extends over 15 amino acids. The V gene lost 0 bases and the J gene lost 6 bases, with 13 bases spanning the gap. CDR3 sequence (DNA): TGTGCCAGCAGCTTAGCTAACAGGGGAGGGGATACGCAGTATTTT. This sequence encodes CASSLANRGGDTQYF.

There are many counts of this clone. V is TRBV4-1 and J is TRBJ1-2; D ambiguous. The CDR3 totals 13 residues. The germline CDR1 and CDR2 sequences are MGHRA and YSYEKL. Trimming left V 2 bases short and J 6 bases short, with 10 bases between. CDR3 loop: CASSQPANDGYTF. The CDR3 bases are TGCGCCAGCAGCCAACCTGCGAACGATGGCTACACCTTC.

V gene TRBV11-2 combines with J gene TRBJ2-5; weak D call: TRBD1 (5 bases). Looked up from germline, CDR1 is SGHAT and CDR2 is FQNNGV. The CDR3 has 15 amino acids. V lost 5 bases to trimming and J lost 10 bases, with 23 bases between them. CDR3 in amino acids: CASSTVGVASRGQYF. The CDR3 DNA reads TGTGCCAGCAGCACGGTAGGGGTAGCCTCACGCGGCCAGTACTTC. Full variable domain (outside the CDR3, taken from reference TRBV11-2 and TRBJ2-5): EAGVAQSPRYKIIEKRQSVAFWCNPISGHATLYWYQQILGQGPKLLIQFQNNGVVDDSQLPKDRFSAERLKGVDSTLKIQPAKLEDSAVYLCASSTVGVASRGQYFGPGTRLLVL.

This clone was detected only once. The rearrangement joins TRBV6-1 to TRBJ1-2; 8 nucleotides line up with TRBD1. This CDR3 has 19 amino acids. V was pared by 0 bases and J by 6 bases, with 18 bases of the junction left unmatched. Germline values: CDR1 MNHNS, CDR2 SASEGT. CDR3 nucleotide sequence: TGTGCCAGCAGTGAAGCGCTCCGGGCATGGGACAGGCTTTTCCATGGCTACACCTTC. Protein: CASSEALRAWDRLFHGYTF.

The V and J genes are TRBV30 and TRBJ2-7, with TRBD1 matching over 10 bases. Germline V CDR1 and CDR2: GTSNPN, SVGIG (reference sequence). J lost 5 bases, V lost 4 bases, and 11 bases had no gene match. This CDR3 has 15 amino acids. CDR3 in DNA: TGTGCCTGGACCTCCGGGACAGGGGCGTCTGACGAGCAGTACTTC. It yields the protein CAWTSGTGASDEQYF.

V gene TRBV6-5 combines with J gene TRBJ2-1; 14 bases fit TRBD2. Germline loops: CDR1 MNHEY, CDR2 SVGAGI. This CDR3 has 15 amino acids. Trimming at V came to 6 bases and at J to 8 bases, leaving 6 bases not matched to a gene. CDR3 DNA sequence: TGTGCCAGCAGGACTAGCGGGGGGGACCCCCATGAGCAGTTCTTC. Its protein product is CASRTSGGDPHEQFF.

CDR3 DNA sequence: TGTGCCAGCAGCTTACAGGGGGCTAATGAAAAACTGTTTTTT. Its protein product is CASSLQGANEKLFF. The rearrangement joins TRBV5-6 to TRBJ1-4; 8 bases are a match to TRBD1. The CDR3 is made up of 14 amino acids. J gave up 3 bases and V 2 bases, and 0 bases lay outside the gene matches. Germline V lookup: CDR1 SGHDT, CDR2 YYEEEE.

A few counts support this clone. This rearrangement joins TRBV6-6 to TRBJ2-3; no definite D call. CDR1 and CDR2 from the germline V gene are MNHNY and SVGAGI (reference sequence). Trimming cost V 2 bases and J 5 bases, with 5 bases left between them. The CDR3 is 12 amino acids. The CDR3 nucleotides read TGTGCCAGCAGTTACGTGAGAGATACGCAGTATTTT. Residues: CASSYVRDTQYF.

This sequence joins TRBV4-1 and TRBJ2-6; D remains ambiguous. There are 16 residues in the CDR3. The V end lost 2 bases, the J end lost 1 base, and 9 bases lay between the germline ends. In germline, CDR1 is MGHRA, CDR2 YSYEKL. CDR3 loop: CASSQPLRSGANVLTF. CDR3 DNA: TGCGCCAGCAGCCAACCCCTAAGATCTGGGGCCAACGTCCTGACTTTC.

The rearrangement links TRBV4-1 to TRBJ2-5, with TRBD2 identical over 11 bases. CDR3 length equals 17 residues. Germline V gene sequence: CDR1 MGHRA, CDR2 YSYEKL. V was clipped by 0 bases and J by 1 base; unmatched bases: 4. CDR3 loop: CASSQDLLAGGQETQYF. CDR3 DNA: TGCGCCAGCAGCCAAGATCTTCTAGCGGGGGGCCAAGAGACCCAGTACTTC.

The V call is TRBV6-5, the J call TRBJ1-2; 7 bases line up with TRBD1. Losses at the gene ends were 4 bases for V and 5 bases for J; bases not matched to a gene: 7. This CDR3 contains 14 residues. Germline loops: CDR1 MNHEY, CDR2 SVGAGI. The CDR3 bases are TGTGCCAGCAGTTCCCGGGACAGCGTTTATGGCTACACCTTC. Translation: CASSSRDSVYGYTF.

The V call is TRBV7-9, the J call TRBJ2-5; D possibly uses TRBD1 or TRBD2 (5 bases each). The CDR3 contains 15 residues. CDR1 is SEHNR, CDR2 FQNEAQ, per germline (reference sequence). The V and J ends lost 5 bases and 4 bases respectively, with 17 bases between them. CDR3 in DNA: TGTGCCAGCAGCCCACGGGACGGGGTGGGAGAGACCCAGTACTTC. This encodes CASSPRDGVGETQYF.

CDR3: CASSHLAGASYEQYF. As DNA, the CDR3 is TGTGCCAGCAGCCATCTTGCCGGAGCCTCCTACGAGCAGTACTTC. V gene TRBV5-4 combines with J gene TRBJ2-7; D remains unclear. This CDR3 region has 15 residues. V lost 4 bases and J 0 bases, leaving 14 bases between the germline ends. The V gene's germline CDR1 is SGHNT and CDR2 YYREEE (reference sequence).

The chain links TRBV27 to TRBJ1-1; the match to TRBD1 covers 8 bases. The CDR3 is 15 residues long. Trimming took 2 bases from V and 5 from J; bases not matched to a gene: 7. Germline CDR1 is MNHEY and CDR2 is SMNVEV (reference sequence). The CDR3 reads CASSLTSGGWTEAFF. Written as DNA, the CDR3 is TGTGCCAGCAGTTTAACTTCAGGGGGCTGGACTGAAGCTTTCTTT.

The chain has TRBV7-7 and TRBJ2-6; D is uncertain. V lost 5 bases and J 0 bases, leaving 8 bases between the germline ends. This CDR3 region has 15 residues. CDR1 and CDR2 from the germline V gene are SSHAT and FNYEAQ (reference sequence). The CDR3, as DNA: TGTGCCAGCAGCCCATTGGTCTCTGGGGCCAACGTCCTGACTTTC. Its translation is CASSPLVSGANVLTF.

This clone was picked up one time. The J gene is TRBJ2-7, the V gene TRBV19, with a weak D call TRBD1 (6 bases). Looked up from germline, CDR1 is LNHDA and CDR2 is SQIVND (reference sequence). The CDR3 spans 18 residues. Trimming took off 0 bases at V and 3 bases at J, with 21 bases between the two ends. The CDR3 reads CASSIDSQGPGSVYEQYF. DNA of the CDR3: TGTGCCAGTAGTATAGATTCTCAGGGGCCTGGTTCCGTCTACGAGCAGTACTTC.

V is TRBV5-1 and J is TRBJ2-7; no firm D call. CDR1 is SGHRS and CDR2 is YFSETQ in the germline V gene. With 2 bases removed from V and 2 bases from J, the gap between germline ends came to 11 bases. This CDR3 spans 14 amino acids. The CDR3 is CASSFSRNTYEQYF. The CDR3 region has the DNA TGCGCCAGCAGCTTCTCCAGGAATACCTACGAGCAGTACTTC.

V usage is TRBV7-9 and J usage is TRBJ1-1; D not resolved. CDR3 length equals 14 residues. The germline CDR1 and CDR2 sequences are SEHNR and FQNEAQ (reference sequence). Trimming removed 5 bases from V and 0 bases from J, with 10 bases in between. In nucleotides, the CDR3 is TGTGCCAGCAGCAATGGCTCTCTGAACACTGAAGCTTTCTTT. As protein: CASSNGSLNTEAFF.

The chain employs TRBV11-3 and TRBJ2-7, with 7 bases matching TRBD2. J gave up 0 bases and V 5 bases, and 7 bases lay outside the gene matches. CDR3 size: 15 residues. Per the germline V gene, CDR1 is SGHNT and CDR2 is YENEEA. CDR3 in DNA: TGTGCCAGCAGCCCCGGGACTAAGAGCTCCTACGAGCAGTACTTC. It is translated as CASSPGTKSSYEQYF.

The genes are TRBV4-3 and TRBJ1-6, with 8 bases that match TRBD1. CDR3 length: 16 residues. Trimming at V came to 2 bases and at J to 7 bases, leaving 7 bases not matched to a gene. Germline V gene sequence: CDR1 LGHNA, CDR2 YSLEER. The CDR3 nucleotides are TGCGCCAGCAGCCAATCCAGGACAGGGCAAAATTCACCCCTCCACTTT. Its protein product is CASSQSRTGQNSPLHF.

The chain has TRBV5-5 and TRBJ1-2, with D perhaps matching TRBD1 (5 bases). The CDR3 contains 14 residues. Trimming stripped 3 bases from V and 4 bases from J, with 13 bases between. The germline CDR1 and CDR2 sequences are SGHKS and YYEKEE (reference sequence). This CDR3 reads CASSSDRQSYGYTF. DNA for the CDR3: TGTGCCAGCAGCTCGGATAGACAGTCCTATGGCTACACCTTC.

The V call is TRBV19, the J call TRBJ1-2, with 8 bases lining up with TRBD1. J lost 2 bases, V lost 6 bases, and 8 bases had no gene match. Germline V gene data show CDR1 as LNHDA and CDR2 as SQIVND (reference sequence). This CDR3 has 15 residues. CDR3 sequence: CASRSPTGVNYGYTF. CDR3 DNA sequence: TGTGCCAGTAGATCTCCGACAGGGGTCAACTATGGCTACACCTTC. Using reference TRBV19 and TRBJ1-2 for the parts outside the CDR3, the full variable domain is DGGITQSPKYLFRKEGQNVTLSCEQNLNHDAMYWYRQDPGQGLRLIYYSQIVNDFQKGDIAEGYSVSREKKESFPLTVTSAQKNPTAFYLCASRSPTGVNYGYTFGSGTRLTVV.